The source of this T cell receptor (beta chain) is a study of OX40 agonist ivuxolimab in advanced cancers. The CDR3 contains 16 residues. In germline, CDR1 is SGHVS, CDR2 FNYEAQ. J was trimmed by 3 bases and V by 2 bases; bases with no gene match: 7. Method: immunoSEQ multiplex PCR; TCRdb's copy keeps in-frame clones and lacks some. Among roughly 45,000 clones listed, 75% to 80% were seen once. The sample consisted of CD4+ or CD8+ T cells sorted from blood, taken in a trial of the OX40 agonist ivuxolimab. V and J are TRBV7-6 and TRBJ2-5, with 9 bases identical to TRBD2. This clonotype originated in an adult with an advanced solid tumor such as melanoma, head and neck, liver or kidney cancer. The CDR3 DNA follows: TGTGCCAGCAGCTTAATCGTAGCGGGAGAGAAAGAGACCCAGTACTTC. It is translated as CASSLIVAGEKETQYF. The complete variable domain, with remaining parts taken from reference TRBV7-6 and TRBJ2-5, reads GAGVSQSPRYKVTKRGQDVALRCDPISGHVSLYWYRQALGQGPEFLTYFNYEAQQDKSGLPNDRFSAERPEGSISTLTIQRTEQRDSAMYRCASSLIVAGEKETQYFGPGTRLLVL.